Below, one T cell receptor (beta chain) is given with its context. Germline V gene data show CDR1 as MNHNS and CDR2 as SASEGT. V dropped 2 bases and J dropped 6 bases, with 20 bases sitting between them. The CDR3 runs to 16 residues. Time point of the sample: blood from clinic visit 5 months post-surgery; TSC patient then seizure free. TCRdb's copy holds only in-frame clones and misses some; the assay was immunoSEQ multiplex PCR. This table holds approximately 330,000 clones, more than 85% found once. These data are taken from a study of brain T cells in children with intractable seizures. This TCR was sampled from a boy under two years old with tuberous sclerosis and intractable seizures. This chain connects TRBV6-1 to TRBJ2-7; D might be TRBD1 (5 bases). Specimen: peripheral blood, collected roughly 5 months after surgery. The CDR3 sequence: CASSENVGVSEVEQYF. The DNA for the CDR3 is TGTGCCAGCAGTGAAAATGTAGGGGTTTCCGAGGTCGAGCAGTACTTC.